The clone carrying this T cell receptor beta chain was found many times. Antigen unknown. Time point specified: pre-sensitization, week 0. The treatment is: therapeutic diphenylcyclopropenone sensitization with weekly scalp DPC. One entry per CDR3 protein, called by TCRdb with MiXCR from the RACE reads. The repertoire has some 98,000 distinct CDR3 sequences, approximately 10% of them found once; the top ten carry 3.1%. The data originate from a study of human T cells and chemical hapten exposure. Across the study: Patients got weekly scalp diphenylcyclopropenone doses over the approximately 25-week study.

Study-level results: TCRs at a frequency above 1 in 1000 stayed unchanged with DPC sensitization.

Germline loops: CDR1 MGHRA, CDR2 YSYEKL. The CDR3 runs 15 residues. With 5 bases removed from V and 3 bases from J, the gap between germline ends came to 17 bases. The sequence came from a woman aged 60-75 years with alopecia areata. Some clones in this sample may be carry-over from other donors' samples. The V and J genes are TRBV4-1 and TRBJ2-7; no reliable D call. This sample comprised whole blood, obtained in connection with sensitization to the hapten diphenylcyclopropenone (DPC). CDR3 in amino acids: CASSGRETGRYEQYF. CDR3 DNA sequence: TGCGCCAGCAGCGGTCGCGAGACTGGACGCTACGAGCAGTACTTC.